These T cell receptor beta chains were read from a single sample in a study of shared clonotypes between healthy human individuals. Measured with immunoSEQ multiplex PCR; TCRdb has only the in-frame clones, and not every one. This table has millions of clones, about 95% appearing once. The sample comprised naive CD8+ T cells sorted from blood. The source of these receptors is a man younger than 35 in good health. CDR3s include the opening cysteine and the closing phenylalanine or tryptophan. A D gene is named only where the DNA matches it firmly.

d_gene	v_gene	CDR3aa
.	TRBV7-9	CASSQDSSSGANVLTF
.	TRBV6-5	CASSTRGETQYF
.	TRBV7-6	CASSLFSGDTGELFF
.	TRBV9	CASSAWGTGANVLTF
.	TRBV21-1	CARQPGGRMDTQYF
.	TRBV27	CASSRGYEQYF
.	TRBV28	CASSLAENTEAFF
TRBD1	TRBV4-3	CASSQIQGADYEQYF
TRBD2	TRBV27	CASSLLAGGLNEQYF
TRBD2	TRBV6-6	CASSYSGGSYEQYF
.	TRBV7-6	CASSFGTGYEQYF
.	TRBV7-9	CASSADMDYGYTF
TRBD2	TRBV15	CATSRDYDGGGANEQFF
.	TRBV28	CASTQGSSYEQYF
.	TRBV9	CASSVEPGLTYEQYF
.	TRBV2	CASPRPNNEQFF
TRBD1	TRBV7-6	CASSSTGLGYTF
TRBD1	TRBV29-1	CSAQGLSTGQIYEQYF
.	TRBV13	CASSVQGSPSSSYEQYF
.	TRBV27	CASSLSQGNTEAFF
.	TRBV12-5	CASGLTGAADEQYF
.	TRBV2	CASSRTDGYTF
.	TRBV10-3	CAISEELGRYEQYF
TRBD1	TRBV27	CASSSPGTGGEKLFF
TRBD1	TRBV13	CASSSRPGQGEKLFF
.	TRBV19	CASSPDRGSYEQYF
TRBD1	TRBV15	CATSRPGQGMYEQYF